This T cell receptor (beta chain) was sequenced in a study of cytomegalovirus exposure and HLA in healthy donors. At the level of the study: Most donors, roughly 77% of around 400 genotyped, fell in the Caucasian-associated ancestry cluster. Study results and limitations: In a later analysis, the majority of CMV-associated beta chains seemingly showed HLA restriction. It was shown in a later analysis that HLA-associated TCR beta chains were more clonally expanded than other, equally common chains. Presence/absence analyses supposed approximately even sequencing depth among donors.

V shed 5 bases, J shed 4 bases, and the junction held 12 bases outside the gene matches. CDR1 and CDR2 (germline): SEHNR, FQNEAQ (reference sequence). The CDR3 has 16 residues. The PCR was carried out with 60 Vbeta primers and 13 Jbeta primers. Libraries were prepared by immunoSEQ multiplex PCR; TCRdb keeps only in-frame clonotypes and omits some of them. The sample lists about 150,000 clones, approximately 81% occurring once. For this clone: Its target is not known.

The sequenced material came from PBMCs. The receptor comes from a young man in good health and CMV-seronegative. The V gene is TRBV7-9, the J gene TRBJ2-5; 8 bases fit TRBD2. In DNA, the CDR3 is TGTGCCAGCAGCGCGCTACTAGCGGAGAAAGGAGAGACCCAGTACTTC. This gives the protein CASSALLAEKGETQYF. The entire variable domain, with the rest obtained from reference TRBV7-9 and TRBJ2-5, is as follows: DTGVSQNPRHKITKRGQNVTFRCDPISEHNRLYWYRQTLGQGPEFLTYFQNEAQLEKSRLLSDRFSAERPKGSFSTLEIQRTEQGDSAMYLCASSALLAEKGETQYFGPGTRLLVL.